This TCR beta chain is from a study of blood T cell repertoires in COVID-19. Overall study: The analysed material was cDNA or gDNA that came from T cells, B-cell-depleted T cells, or PBMCs.

This table comes from immunoSEQ multiplex PCR, and its TCRdb copy is limited to in-frame clones, with some not included. The sample has 240,000 or so clones, 88% seen once. The source material was peripheral blood. The TCR sequence derives from a woman in her twenties or thirties with acute or convalescent COVID-19.

The CDR3 region has the DNA TGTGCCAGCAGTGAACCCCCAGGTCTGTCCTACAATGAGCAGTTCTTC. Its translation is CASSEPPGLSYNEQFF. The V call is TRBV27, the J call TRBJ2-1; D is undetermined. The CDR3 runs 16 residues. CDR1 and CDR2 (germline): MNHEY, SMNVEV (reference sequence). V lost 5 bases and J 1 base, leaving 15 bases between the germline ends.